Following are 4 T cell receptor beta chains from one sample sequenced in a study of cytomegalovirus exposure and HLA in healthy donors. With 60 Vbeta and 13 Jbeta primers, the PCR was carried out. Assay: immunoSEQ multiplex PCR; the TCRdb copy retains only in-frame clones and omits some. Among nearly 200,000 clones listed, around 79% were seen once. The material sequenced was PBMCs. Receptors originate from a male donor in good health and CMV-seropositive.

This clone was found a few times. V gene TRBV6-1 combines with J gene TRBJ2-5, with D perhaps TRBD2 (5 bases). CDR1 and CDR2 from the germline V gene are MNHNS and SASEGT. There are 11 residues in the CDR3. Trimming removed 6 bases at V and 7 bases at J, with 9 bases between. CDR3 region: CASRDFSTQYF. DNA of the CDR3: TGTGCCAGCAGGGACTTTTCGACCCAGTACTTC.

The count of this clone is one. The chain has TRBV6-5 and TRBJ2-1; D unresolved. Germline CDR1 MNHEY, CDR2 SVGAGI. The ends were cut back, 0 bases at V and 8 bases at J, with 11 bases in the middle. The CDR3 is made up of 14 amino acids. Written as DNA, the CDR3 is TGTGCCAGCAGTTACTCGCCTTCTACGCATGAGCAGTTCTTC. Translation gives CASSYSPSTHEQFF.

The rearrangement links TRBV30 to TRBJ1-4, with no clear D. Germline assignment: CDR1 GTSNPN and CDR2 SVGIG (reference sequence). This CDR3 comprises 17 residues. The V and J ends lost 2 bases and 8 bases respectively, with 24 bases between them. The CDR3 bases are TGTGCCTGGAGTAGCTCACCACGTCTGGGCTACCGCGAAAAACTGTTTTTT. The encoded protein is CAWSSSPRLGYREKLFF.

V gene TRBV28 combines with J gene TRBJ1-5, with D tentatively TRBD1 (6 bases). Trimming took off 7 bases at V and 1 base at J, with 8 bases between the two ends. The CDR3 contains 13 residues. Germline V lookup: CDR1 MDHEN, CDR2 SYDVKM. The CDR3 DNA follows: TGTGCCAGCAAGGGGGGGAGCAATCAGCCCCAGCATTTT. Translation gives CASKGGSNQPQHF. The variable domain in full, completed from reference TRBV28 and TRBJ1-5, reads DVKVTQSSRYLVKRTGEKVFLECVQDMDHENMFWYRQDPGLGLRLIYFSYDVKMKEKGDIPEGYSVSREKKERFSLILESASTNQTSMYLCASKGGSNQPQHFGDGTRLSIL.